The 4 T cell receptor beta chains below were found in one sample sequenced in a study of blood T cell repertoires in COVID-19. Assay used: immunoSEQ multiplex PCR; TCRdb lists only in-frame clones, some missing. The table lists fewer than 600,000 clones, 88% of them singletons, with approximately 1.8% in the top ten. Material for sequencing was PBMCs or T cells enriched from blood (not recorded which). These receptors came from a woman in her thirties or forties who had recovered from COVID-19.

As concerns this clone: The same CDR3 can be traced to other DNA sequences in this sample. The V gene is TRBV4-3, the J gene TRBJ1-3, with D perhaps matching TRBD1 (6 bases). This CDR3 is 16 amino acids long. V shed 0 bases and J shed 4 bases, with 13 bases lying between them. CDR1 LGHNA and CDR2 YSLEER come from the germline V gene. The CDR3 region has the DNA TGCGCCAGCAGCCAAGATAGGGGCAGGGGAGGAAACACCATATATTTT. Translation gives CASSQDRGRGGNTIYF.

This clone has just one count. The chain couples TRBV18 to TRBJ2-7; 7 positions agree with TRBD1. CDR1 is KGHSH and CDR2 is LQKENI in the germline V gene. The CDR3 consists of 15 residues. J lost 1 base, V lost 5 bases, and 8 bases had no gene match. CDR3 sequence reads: CASSEDRERSYEQYF. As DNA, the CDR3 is TGTGCCAGCTCAGAAGACAGGGAGCGATCCTACGAGCAGTACTTC.

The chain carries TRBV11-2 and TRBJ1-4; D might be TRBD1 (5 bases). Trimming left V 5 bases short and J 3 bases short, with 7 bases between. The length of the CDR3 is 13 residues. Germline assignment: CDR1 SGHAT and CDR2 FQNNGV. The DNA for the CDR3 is TGTGCCAGCAGCCGGGACTCTAATGAAAAACTGTTTTTT. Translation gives CASSRDSNEKLFF.

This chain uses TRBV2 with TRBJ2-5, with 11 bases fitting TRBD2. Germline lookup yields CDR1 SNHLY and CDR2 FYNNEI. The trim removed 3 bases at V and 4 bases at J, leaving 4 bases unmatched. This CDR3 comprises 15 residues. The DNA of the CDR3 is TGTGCCAGCAGTGATCAACTAGCGGGAGTAGAGACCCAGTACTTC. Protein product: CASSDQLAGVETQYF.